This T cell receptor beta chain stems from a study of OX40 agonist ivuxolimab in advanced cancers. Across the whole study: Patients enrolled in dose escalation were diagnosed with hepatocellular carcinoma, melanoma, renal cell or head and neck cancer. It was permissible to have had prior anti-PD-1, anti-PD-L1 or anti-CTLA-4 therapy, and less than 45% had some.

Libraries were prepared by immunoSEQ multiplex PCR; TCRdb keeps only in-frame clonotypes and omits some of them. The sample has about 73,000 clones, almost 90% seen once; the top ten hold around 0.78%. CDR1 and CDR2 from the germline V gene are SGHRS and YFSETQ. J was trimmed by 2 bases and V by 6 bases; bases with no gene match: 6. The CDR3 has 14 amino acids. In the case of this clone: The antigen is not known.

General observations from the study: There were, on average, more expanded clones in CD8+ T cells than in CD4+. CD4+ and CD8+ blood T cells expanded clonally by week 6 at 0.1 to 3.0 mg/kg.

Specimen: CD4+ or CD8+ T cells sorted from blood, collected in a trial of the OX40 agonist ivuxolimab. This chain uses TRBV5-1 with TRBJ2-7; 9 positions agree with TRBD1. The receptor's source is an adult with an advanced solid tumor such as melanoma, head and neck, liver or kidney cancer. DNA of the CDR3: TGCGCCAGCAACGGACAGGGGACTACCTACGAGCAGTACTTC. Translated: CASNGQGTTYEQYF.